The T cell receptor beta chain described here comes from a study of T-cell reconstitution after alpha-beta-depleted transplantation in children. In germline, CDR1 is MNHEY, CDR2 SVGEGT. The CDR3 extends over 13 amino acids. V dropped 0 bases and J dropped 4 bases, with 4 bases sitting between them. Study-wide points: Expanded graft clones numbering several hundred reportedly gave rise to alpha-beta T cells about two months after transplant. Most T-cell counts and diversity one year after the transplant came from T cells that were newly produced.

This clonotype was observed many times. Its specificity is unknown. A library of TCRbeta sequences, prepared with unique molecular identifiers, was generated. TCRdb redid the calling of the PCR reads with MiXCR, one entry per CDR3 protein. In the table there are about 300,000 distinct CDR3 sequences, over 7.5% of which are singletons. Specimen: peripheral blood, collected 360 days after TCRalphabeta/CD19-depleted stem cell transplant. This receptor was obtained from a female patient between 2 and 10 years old who had a stem cell transplant for Fanconi anemia, so the T cells may come from the graft donor. The chain links TRBV6-2 or TRBV6-3 to TRBJ2-1; D not resolved. This CDR3 is CASSYSEYNEQFF. In nucleotides, the CDR3 is TGTGCCAGCAGTTACTCTGAGTACAATGAGCAGTTCTTC.